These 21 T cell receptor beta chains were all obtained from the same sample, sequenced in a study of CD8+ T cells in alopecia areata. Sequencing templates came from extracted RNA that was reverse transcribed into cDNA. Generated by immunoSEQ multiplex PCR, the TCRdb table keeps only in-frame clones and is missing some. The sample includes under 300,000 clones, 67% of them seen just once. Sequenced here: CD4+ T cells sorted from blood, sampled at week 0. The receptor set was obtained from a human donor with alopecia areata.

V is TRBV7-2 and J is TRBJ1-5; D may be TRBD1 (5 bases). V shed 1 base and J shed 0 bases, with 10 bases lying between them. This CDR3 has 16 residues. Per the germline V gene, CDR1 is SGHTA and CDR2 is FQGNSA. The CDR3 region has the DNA TGTGCCAGCAGCTTAGGACAGAGAAATAGCAATCAGCCCCAGCATTTT. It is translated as CASSLGQRNSNQPQHF.

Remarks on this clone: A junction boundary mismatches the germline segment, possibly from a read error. The CDR3 protein is CAISEGSGRKDF. CDR3 DNA sequence: TGTGCCATCAGTGAAGGGTCGGGACGTAAGGACTTC. The chain joins TRBV10-3 to TRBJ2-4, with D perhaps being TRBD1 or TRBD2 (5 bases each). In germline, CDR1 is ENHRY, CDR2 SYGVKD. The CDR3 extends over 12 amino acids.

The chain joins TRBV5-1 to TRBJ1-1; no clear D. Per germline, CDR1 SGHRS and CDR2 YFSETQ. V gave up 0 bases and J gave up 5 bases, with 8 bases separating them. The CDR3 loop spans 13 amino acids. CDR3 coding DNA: TGCGCCAGCAGCTTGGCAGCCCTGACTGAAGCTTTCTTT. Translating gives CASSLAALTEAFF.

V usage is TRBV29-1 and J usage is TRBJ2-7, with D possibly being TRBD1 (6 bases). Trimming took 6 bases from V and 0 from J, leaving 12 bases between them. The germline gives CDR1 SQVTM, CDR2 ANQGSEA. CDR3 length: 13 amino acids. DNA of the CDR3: TGCAGCGTGGCACGGACAGTCTCCTACGAGCAGTACTTC. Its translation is CSVARTVSYEQYF.

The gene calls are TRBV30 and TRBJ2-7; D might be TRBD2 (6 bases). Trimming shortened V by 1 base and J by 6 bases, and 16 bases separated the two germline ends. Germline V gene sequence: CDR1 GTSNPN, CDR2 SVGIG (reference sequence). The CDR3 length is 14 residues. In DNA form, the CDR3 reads TGTGCCTGGAGTGAGGTGGCAGCGGGCAGCGAGCAGTACTTC. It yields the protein CAWSEVAAGSEQYF.

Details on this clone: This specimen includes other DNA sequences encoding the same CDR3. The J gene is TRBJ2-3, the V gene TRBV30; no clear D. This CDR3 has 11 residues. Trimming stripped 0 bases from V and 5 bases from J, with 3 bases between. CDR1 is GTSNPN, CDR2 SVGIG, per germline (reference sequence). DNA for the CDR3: TGTGCCTGGAGTGTGGGAGATACGCAGTATTTT. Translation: CAWSVGDTQYF.

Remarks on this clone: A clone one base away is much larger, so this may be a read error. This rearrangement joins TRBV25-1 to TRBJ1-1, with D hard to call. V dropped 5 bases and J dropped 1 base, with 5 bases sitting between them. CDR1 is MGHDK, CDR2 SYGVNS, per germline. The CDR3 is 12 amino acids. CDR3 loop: CASSWGNTEAFF. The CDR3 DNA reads TGTGCCAGCAGTTGGGGGAACACTGAAGCTTTCTTT.

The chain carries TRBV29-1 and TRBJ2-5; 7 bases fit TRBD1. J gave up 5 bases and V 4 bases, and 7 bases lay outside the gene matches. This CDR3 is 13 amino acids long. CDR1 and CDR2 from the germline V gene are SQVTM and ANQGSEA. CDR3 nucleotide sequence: TGCAGCGTTGCGACCAGGGGGTGGGAGACCCAGTACTTC. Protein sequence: CSVATRGWETQYF.

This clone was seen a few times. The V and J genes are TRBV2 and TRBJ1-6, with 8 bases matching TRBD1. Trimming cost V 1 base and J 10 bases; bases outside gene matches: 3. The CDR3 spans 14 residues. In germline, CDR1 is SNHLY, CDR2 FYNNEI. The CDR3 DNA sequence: TGTGCCAGCAGTGAAGGGACAGGGAGATCACCCCTCCACTTT. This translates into CASSEGTGRSPLHF.

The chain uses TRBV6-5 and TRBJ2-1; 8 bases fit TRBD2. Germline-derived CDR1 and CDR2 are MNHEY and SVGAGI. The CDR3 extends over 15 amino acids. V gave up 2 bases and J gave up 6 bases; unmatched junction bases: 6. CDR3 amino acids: CASSYGLAGPNEQFF. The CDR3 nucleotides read TGTGCCAGCAGTTACGGGTTAGCGGGGCCCAATGAGCAGTTCTTC.

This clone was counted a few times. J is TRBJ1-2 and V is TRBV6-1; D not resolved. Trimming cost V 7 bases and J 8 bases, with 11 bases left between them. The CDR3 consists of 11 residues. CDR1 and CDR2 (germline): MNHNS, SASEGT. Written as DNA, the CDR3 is TGTGCCAGCACACCCCTGAAGGGCTACACCTTC. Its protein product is CASTPLKGYTF.

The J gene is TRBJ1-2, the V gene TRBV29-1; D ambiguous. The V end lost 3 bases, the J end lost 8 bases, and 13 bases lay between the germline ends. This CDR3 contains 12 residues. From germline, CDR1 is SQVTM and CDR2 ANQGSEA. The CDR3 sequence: CSVDPREVGYTF. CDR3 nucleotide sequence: TGCAGCGTTGACCCCCGGGAGGTAGGCTACACCTTC.

The CDR3 sequence: CASSYSGFNEKLFF. The DNA of the CDR3 is TGTGCCAGCAGTTACTCAGGGTTTAATGAAAAACTGTTTTTT. The V call is TRBV6-5, the J call TRBJ1-4, with D hard to call. The CDR3 is made up of 14 amino acids. Trimming cost V 0 bases and J 4 bases, with 6 bases left between them. CDR1 is MNHEY and CDR2 is SVGAGI in the germline V gene.

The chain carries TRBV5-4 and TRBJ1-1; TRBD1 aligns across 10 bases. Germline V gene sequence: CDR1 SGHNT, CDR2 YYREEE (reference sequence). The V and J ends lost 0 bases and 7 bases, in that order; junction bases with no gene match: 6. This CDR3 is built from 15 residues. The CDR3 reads CASSLGGTGAYEAFF. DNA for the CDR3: TGTGCCAGCAGCTTGGGCGGGACAGGGGCCTATGAAGCTTTCTTT.

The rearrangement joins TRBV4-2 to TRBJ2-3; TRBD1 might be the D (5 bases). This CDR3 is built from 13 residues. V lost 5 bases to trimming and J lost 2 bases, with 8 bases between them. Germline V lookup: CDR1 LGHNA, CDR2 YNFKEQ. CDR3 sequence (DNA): TGTGCCAGCAGCGTCAGGGACACAGATACGCAGTATTTT. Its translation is CASSVRDTDTQYF.

Here the CDR3 reads CALAGQGLNNEQFF. The CDR3 bases are TGTGCCCTTGCGGGGCAGGGATTAAACAATGAGCAGTTCTTC. The chain is built from TRBV6-1 and TRBJ2-1; TRBD2 might be the D (6 bases). The length of the CDR3 is 14 residues. The V gene lost 11 bases and the J gene lost 5 bases, with 19 bases spanning the gap. Per germline, CDR1 MNHNS and CDR2 SASEGT.

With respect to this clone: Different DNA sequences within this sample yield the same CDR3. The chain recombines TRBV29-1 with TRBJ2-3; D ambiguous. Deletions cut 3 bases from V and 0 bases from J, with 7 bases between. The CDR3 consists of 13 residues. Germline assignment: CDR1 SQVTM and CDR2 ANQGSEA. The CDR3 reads CSVDAPSTDTQYF. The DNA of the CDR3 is TGCAGCGTTGACGCGCCCAGCACAGATACGCAGTATTTT.

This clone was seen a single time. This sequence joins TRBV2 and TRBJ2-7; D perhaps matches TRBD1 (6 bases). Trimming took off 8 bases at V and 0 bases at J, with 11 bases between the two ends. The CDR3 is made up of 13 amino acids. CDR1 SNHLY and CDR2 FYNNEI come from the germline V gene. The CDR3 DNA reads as TGTGCCAGCGGGGACACCTTCTCCTACGAGCAGTACTTC. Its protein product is CASGDTFSYEQYF.

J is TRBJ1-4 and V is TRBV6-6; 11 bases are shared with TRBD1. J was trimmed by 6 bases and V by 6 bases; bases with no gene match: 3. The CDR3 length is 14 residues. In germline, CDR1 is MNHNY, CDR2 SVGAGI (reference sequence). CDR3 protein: CASRRDRGDEKLFF. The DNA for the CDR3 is TGTGCCAGCAGGCGGGACAGGGGGGATGAAAAACTGTTTTTT.

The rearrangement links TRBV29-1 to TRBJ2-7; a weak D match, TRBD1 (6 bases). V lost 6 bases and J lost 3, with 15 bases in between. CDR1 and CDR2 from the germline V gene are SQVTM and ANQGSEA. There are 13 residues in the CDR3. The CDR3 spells CSVGDTKGYEQYF. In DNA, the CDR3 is TGCAGCGTGGGGGACACCAAAGGCTACGAGCAGTACTTC.

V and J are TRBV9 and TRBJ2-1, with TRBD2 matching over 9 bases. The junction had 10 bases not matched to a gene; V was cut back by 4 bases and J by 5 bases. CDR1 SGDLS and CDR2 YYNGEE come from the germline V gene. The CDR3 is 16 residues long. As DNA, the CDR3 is TGTGCCAGCAGCAAAAGACCTAGCGGGGTCCACAATGAGCAGTTCTTC. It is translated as CASSKRPSGVHNEQFF.